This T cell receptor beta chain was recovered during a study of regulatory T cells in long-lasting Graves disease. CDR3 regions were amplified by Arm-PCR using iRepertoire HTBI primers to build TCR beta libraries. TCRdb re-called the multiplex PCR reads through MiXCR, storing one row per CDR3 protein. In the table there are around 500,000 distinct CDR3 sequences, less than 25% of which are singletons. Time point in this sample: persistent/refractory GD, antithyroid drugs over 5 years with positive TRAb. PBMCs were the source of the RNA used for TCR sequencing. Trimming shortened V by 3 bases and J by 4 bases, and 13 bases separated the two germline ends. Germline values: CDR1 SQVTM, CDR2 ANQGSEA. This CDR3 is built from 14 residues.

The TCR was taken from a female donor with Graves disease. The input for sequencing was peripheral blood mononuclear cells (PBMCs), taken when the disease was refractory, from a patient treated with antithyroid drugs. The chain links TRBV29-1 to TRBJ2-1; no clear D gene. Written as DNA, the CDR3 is TGCAGCGTTGATTCGGCTAGGTCTTACAATGAGCAGTTCTTC. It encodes CSVDSARSYNEQFF.